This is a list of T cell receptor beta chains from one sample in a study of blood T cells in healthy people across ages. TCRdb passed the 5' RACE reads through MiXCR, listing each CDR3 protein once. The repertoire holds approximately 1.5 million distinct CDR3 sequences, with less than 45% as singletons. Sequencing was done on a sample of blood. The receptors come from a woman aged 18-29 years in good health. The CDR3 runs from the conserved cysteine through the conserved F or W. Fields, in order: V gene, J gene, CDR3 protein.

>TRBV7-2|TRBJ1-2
CASSPQSAANYGYTF
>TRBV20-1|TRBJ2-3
CSAAGTRASTDTQYF
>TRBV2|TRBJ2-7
CASKLAGETYEQYF
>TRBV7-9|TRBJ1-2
CASSPGTGGATGYTF
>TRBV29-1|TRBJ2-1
CSAGWAGPYNEQFF
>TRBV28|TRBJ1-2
CASSLGGVRGGYTF
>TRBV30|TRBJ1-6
CAWTGLLYNSPLHF
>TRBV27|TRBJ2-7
CASSAVHRGGEQYF
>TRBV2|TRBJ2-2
CASSARFTGELFF
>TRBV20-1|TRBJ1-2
CSATGTAPYGYTF
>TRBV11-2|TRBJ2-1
CASSPVRGARNEQFF
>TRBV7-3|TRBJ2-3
CASSLTSGSSRTDTQYF
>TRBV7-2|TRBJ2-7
CASSFDRGDLEQYF
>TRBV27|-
CASRLQGAVYEQYF
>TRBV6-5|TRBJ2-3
CASSYTYQIAGGSTDTQYF
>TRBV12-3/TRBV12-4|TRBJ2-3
CASSPRGIFTDTQYF
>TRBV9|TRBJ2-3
CASSASGRIPDTQYF
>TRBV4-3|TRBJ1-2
CASSQDVVGSGYGYTF
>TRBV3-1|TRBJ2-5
CASNARGSETQYF
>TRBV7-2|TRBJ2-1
CASSNGPYNEQFF
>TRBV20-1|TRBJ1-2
CSARVSDRVSDYGYTF
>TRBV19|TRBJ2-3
CASSIGGITDTQYF
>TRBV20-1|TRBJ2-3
CSADIPGTADTQYF
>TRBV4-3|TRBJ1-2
CVSSQVMAGHGYGYTF
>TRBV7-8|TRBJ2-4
CASSFRTGGRLNSKNIQYF
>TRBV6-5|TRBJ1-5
CASSYARGQPQHF
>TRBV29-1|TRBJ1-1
CSVSSTEAFF
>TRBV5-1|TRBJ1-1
CASRGTTEAFF
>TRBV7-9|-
CASIRVLRGRSYNEQYF
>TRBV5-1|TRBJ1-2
CASSRTEMNYGYTF
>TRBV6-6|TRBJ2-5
CASSYPRTGVQETQYF
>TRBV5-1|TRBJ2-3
CASSTGPSTSADTQYF
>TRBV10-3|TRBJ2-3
CAISRGTSGEDTQYF
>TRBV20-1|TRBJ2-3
CSAREVAGFTDTQYF
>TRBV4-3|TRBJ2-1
CASSQEQGNEQFF
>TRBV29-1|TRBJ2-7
CSVESRNLDEQYF
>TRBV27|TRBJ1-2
CASSVTGIYGYTF
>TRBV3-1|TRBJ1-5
CASSQRVQGGRGTDQPQHF
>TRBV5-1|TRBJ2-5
CASSAGTSGFAKETQYF
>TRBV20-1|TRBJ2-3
CSARIAGEGTDTQYF
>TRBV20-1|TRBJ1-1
CSATKDGPDTEAFF
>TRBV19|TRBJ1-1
CASVAGGGIYTEAFF
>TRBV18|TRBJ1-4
CASSQGQLATNEKLFF
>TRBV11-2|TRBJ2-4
CASSHFPGAKNIQYF
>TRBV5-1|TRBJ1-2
CASSLGSVGGYTF
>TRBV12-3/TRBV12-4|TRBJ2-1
CATAISGHEQFF
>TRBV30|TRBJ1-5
CAWSRASNQPQHF
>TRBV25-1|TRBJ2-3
CASSGTWADTQYF
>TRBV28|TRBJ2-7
CVSSPRATLYEQYF
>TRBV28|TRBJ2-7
CASSFAGGNYEQYF
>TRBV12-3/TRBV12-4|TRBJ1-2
CASSLRPKGDGYTF
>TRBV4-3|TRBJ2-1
CASSQTRDSYEQFF
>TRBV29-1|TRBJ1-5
CSAETGAGQPQHF
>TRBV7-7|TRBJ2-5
CASSLAGLAYETQYF
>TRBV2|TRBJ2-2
CASSEAGSGTANTGELFF
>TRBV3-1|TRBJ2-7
CASSLRQDPIYEQYF
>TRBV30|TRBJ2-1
CAWSMQPSSYNEQFF
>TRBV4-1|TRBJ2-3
CASSQQGSTDTQYF
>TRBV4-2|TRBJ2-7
CASSRQEIRTSGSYEQYF
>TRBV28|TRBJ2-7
CASRSRQWSEQYF